This T cell receptor (beta chain) derives from a study of blood T cell repertoires in COVID-19. Study as a whole: From T cells, B-cell-depleted T cells, or PBMCs came the material, which was cDNA or gDNA.

Profiling relied on immunoSEQ multiplex PCR, and the TCRdb table lists in-frame clones only, not all of them. The table lists about 220,000 clones, around 80% of them singletons. Trimming removed 2 bases from V and 4 bases from J; junction bases left unmatched: 8. The CDR3 spans 15 residues. Germline CDR1 is LGHNA and CDR2 is YSLEER. Sample: peripheral blood. This clonotype was sampled from a man aged 30-40 years with active or convalescent COVID-19. This sequence joins TRBV4-3 and TRBJ2-7, with TRBD1 matching 7 bases. The CDR3: CASSQQDRSAYEQYF. CDR3 DNA sequence: TGCGCCAGCAGCCAACAGGACAGGTCGGCTTACGAGCAGTACTTC.